This T cell receptor beta chain originates from a study of beta chain features in type 1 diabetes. Germline loops: CDR1 KGHSH, CDR2 LQKENI. V lost 0 bases to trimming and J lost 6 bases, with 12 bases between them. This CDR3 has 14 amino acids. Expressed TCRB transcripts got sequenced, as all isolated RNA was reverse transcribed. Using immunoSEQ multiplex PCR, the repertoire was profiled, and TCRdb retains in-frame clones only, with some absent. The table shows about 150,000 clones, with less than 9.5% occurring only once. This clone was seen a handful of times. The chain employs TRBV18 and TRBJ2-7, with D unresolved. The TCR originated in a woman in her late teens or twenties in good health. Input material: central memory CD4+ T cells from blood. The CDR3 is CASSPPAFPLEQYF. CDR3 DNA sequence: TGTGCCAGCTCACCACCGGCTTTCCCTCTCGAGCAGTACTTC.